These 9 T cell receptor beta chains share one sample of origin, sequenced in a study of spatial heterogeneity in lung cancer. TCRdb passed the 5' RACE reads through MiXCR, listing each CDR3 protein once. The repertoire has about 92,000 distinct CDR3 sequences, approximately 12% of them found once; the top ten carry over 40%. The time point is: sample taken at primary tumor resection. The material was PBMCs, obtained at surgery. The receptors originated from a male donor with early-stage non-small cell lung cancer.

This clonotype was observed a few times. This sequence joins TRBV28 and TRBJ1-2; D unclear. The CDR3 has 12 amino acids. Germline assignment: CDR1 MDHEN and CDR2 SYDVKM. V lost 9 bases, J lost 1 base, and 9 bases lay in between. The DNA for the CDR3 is TGTGCCAGTGGATGGTTTAACTATGGCTACACCTTC. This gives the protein CASGWFNYGYTF.

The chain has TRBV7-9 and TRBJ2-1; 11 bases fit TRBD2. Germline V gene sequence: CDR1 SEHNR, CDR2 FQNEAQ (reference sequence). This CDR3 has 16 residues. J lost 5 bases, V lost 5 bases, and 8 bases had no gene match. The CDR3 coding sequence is TGTGCCAGCAGCCACTCCGGGACTAGCGGAAACAATGAGCAGTTCTTC. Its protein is CASSHSGTSGNNEQFF.

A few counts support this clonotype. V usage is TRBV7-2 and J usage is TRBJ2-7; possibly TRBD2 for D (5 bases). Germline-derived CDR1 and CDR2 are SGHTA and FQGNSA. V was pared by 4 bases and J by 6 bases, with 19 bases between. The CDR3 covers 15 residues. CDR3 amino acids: CASSSSGSSRLEQYF. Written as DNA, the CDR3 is TGTGCCAGCAGCTCGTCTGGGAGCTCCCGGCTCGAGCAGTACTTC.

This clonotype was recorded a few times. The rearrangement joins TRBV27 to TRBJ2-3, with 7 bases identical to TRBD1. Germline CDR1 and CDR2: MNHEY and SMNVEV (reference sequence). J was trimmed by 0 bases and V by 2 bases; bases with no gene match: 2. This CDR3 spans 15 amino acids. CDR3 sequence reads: CASSLNRGSTDTQYF. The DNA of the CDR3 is TGTGCCAGCAGTTTAAACAGGGGCAGCACAGATACGCAGTATTTT.

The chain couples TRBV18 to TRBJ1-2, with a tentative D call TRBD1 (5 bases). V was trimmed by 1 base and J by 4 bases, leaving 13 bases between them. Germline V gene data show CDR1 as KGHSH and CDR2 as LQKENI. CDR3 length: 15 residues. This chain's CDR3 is CASSPRDGTVYGYTF. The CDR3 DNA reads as TGTGCCAGCTCACCACGCGACGGGACGGTCTATGGCTACACCTTC.

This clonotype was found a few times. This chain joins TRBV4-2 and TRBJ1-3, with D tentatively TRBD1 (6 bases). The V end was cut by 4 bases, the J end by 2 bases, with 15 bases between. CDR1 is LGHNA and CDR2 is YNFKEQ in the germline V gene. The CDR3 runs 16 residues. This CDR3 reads CASSPGEGPTGNTIYF. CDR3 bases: TGTGCCAGCAGCCCAGGGGAGGGGCCAACTGGAAACACCATATATTTT.

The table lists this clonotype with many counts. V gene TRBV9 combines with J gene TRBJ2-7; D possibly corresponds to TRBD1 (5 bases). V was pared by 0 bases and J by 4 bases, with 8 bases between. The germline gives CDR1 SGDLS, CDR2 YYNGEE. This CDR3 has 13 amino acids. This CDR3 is CASSVDQGYEQYF. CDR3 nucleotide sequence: TGTGCCAGCAGCGTAGACCAGGGTTACGAGCAGTACTTC.

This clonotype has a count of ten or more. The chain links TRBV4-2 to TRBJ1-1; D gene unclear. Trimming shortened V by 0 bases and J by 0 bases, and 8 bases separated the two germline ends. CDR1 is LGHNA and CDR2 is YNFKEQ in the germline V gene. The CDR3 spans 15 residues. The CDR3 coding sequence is TGTGCCAGCAGCCAAGATCCGGGCCTGAACACTGAAGCTTTCTTT. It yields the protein CASSQDPGLNTEAFF.

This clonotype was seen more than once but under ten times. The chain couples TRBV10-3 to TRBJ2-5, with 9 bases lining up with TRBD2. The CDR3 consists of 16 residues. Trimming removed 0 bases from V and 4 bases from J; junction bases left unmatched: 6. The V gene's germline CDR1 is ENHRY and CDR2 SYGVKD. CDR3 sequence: CAISESTAGGRETQYF. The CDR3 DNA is TGTGCCATCAGTGAGTCGACAGCGGGGGGTCGAGAGACCCAGTACTTC.